The 27 T cell receptor beta chains reported below all come from one sample, sequenced in a study of graft-versus-host responses after intestinal transplantation. For these receptors, no antigen is known. Measured with immunoSEQ multiplex PCR; TCRdb has only the in-frame clones, and not every one. The repertoire holds around 100,000 clones, with 87% as singletons. The material was unstimulated CD4+ T cells sorted from spleen or lymph node cells, obtained before transplant. Every receptor here comes from a human donor who was the organ donor for an intestinal transplant.

As for this clone: Other DNA sequences in the sample encode the same CDR3. The chain joins TRBV6-1 to TRBJ1-1, with no clear D. Germline CDR1 MNHNS, CDR2 SASEGT. Between the trimmed V and J ends, which lost 0 bases and 0 bases, there was a span of 2 bases. CDR3 length equals 13 residues. This CDR3 is CASSEALNTEAFF. CDR3 bases: TGTGCCAGCAGTGAAGCATTGAACACTGAAGCTTTCTTT.

This chain joins TRBV29-1 and TRBJ1-5; perhaps TRBD1 as D (5 bases). Germline CDR1 SQVTM, CDR2 ANQGSEA. The CDR3 runs to 12 residues. V was pared by 7 bases and J by 2 bases, with 9 bases between. As DNA, the CDR3 is TGCAGCGCCCGGGACGGCAATCAGCCCCAGCATTTT. Its translation: CSARDGNQPQHF.

This clone was counted once. The chain carries TRBV6-4 and TRBJ2-1; perhaps D is TRBD1 or TRBD2 (5 bases each). CDR3 length: 15 amino acids. Per the germline V gene, CDR1 is MRHNA and CDR2 is SNTAGT. Trimming pared 3 bases from V and 9 bases from J, leaving 18 bases between. CDR3 protein: CASSDRQAARGEQFF. CDR3 nucleotides: TGTGCCAGCAGTGATCGTCAGGCAGCGAGGGGTGAGCAGTTCTTC.

The chain employs TRBV30 and TRBJ1-4; D remains unclear. CDR3 size: 12 residues. In germline, CDR1 is GTSNPN, CDR2 SVGIG (reference sequence). V lost 7 bases and J 6 bases, leaving 12 bases between the germline ends. In nucleotides, the CDR3 is TGTGCCTTCTCTCAGAACGATGAAAAACTGTTTTTT. This gives the protein CAFSQNDEKLFF.

This clone was seen a handful of times. The chain joins TRBV18 to TRBJ2-7, with a weak D call TRBD2 (5 bases). The CDR3 runs 12 residues. V lost 2 bases to trimming and J lost 4 bases, with 6 bases between them. Germline loops: CDR1 KGHSH, CDR2 LQKENI. The CDR3 DNA reads as TGTGCCAGCTCACCAGGAGGATACGAGCAGTACTTC. It is translated as CASSPGGYEQYF.

This clone was recorded only once. The rearrangement uses TRBV11-2 and TRBJ1-3; unclear D gene. The germline gives CDR1 SGHAT, CDR2 FQNNGV. Trimming left V 5 bases short and J 0 bases short, with 11 bases between. This CDR3 has 15 residues. CDR3 protein: CASSLATFSGNTIYF. The CDR3 region has the DNA TGTGCCAGCAGCCTAGCGACGTTCTCTGGAAACACCATATATTTT. Together with reference TRBV11-2 and TRBJ1-3, the CDR3 gives the full variable domain: EAGVAQSPRYKIIEKRQSVAFWCNPISGHATLYWYQQILGQGPKLLIQFQNNGVVDDSQLPKDRFSAERLKGVDSTLKIQPAKLEDSAVYLCASSLATFSGNTIYFGEGSWLTVV.

This chain uses TRBV4-1 with TRBJ1-5, with a weak D call TRBD1 (6 bases). The CDR3 covers 16 residues. Trimming cost V 1 base and J 0 bases, with 10 bases left between them. Germline V gene sequence: CDR1 MGHRA, CDR2 YSYEKL. Here the CDR3 DNA reads TGCGCCAGCAGCCAAGGGGGGGCAAATAGCAATCAGCCCCAGCATTTT. This encodes CASSQGGANSNQPQHF.

The chain uses TRBV27 and TRBJ2-7; no definite D call. The length of the CDR3 is 10 residues. V was trimmed by 2 bases and J by 6 bases, leaving 2 bases between them. CDR1 and CDR2 from the germline V gene are MNHEY and SMNVEV (reference sequence). Here the CDR3 reads CASSLGEQYF. For the CDR3, the DNA is TGTGCCAGCAGTTTAGGCGAGCAGTACTTC.

The V call is TRBV9, the J call TRBJ2-3, with D tentatively TRBD1 (6 bases). CDR3 length equals 14 residues. V shed 2 bases and J shed 2 bases, with 9 bases lying between them. Germline-derived CDR1 and CDR2 are SGDLS and YYNGEE. CDR3 nucleotide sequence: TGTGCCAGCAGCGTCAGGGGTCTCACAGATACGCAGTATTTT. Amino acids: CASSVRGLTDTQYF.

The chain couples TRBV10-3 to TRBJ2-7; D not resolved. Germline assignment: CDR1 ENHRY and CDR2 SYGVKD. The CDR3 runs 11 residues. The V end lost 6 bases, the J end lost 1 base, and 4 bases lay between the germline ends. CDR3 coding DNA: TGTGCCATCAGGGGGTCCTACGAGCAGTACTTC. It specifies CAIRGSYEQYF.

The chain has TRBV7-2 and TRBJ2-1; 7 nucleotides line up with TRBD1. The CDR3 consists of 15 residues. CDR1 SGHTA and CDR2 FQGNSA come from the germline V gene. Trimming removed 1 base from V and 7 bases from J; junction bases left unmatched: 7. The CDR3 sequence: CASSLETGFGNEQFF. DNA of the CDR3: TGTGCCAGCAGCTTAGAGACAGGGTTTGGGAATGAGCAGTTCTTC.

V and J are TRBV19 and TRBJ1-1, with TRBD1 as a possible D gene (6 bases). The V gene lost 7 bases and the J gene lost 2 bases, with 26 bases spanning the gap. From germline, CDR1 is LNHDA and CDR2 SQIVND (reference sequence). CDR3 length: 18 residues. This CDR3 is CASTILGGRASSNTEAFF. CDR3 in DNA: TGTGCCAGTACCATTCTCGGGGGGCGAGCCTCTTCAAACACTGAAGCTTTCTTT.

The chain is built from TRBV9 and TRBJ2-7, with 7 bases lining up with TRBD2. With 3 bases clipped from V and 2 bases from J, the junction kept 8 bases outside the gene matches. Germline CDR1 reads SGDLS; CDR2 reads YYNGEE. This CDR3 has 15 amino acids. The CDR3 is CASSAEGGGTYEQYF. The CDR3 DNA is TGTGCCAGCAGCGCCGAGGGCGGGGGAACCTACGAGCAGTACTTC.

The V call is TRBV10-3, the J call TRBJ2-5; D perhaps matches TRBD1 (5 bases). The V gene's germline CDR1 is ENHRY and CDR2 SYGVKD. The CDR3 sequence is 12 residues long. V shed 7 bases and J shed 2 bases, with 8 bases lying between them. Here the CDR3 DNA reads TGTGCCATCACTGGGGCACAAGAGACCCAGTACTTC. Its protein product is CAITGAQETQYF.

V and J are TRBV6-1 and TRBJ1-3; TRBD1 matches 9 bases. The CDR3 consists of 15 residues. CDR1 and CDR2 from the germline V gene are MNHNS and SASEGT. V dropped 9 bases and J dropped 4; count of bases not matched to a gene: 10. The CDR3 protein is CASREATGGGNTIYF. As DNA, the CDR3 is TGTGCCAGTAGGGAGGCTACAGGGGGCGGAAACACCATATATTTT.

V is TRBV30 and J is TRBJ1-1; D uncertain. CDR3 size: 13 residues. The germline CDR1 and CDR2 sequences are GTSNPN and SVGIG (reference sequence). Between the trimmed V and J ends, which lost 3 bases and 2 bases, there was a span of 10 bases. The chain's CDR3 is CAWSTYSNTEAFF. Written as DNA, the CDR3 is TGTGCCTGGAGCACTTACAGCAACACTGAAGCTTTCTTT.

This sequence joins TRBV5-1 and TRBJ2-1, with 12 nucleotides matching TRBD1. The CDR3 contains 15 residues. After removal of 5 bases from V and 9 bases from J, the junction contained 9 bases not matched to a gene. The V gene's germline CDR1 is SGHRS and CDR2 YFSETQ. DNA for the CDR3: TGCGCCAGCAGTCTGGGGACAGGGGGCTCCCCTGAGCAGTTCTTC. It yields the protein CASSLGTGGSPEQFF.

This sequence joins TRBV5-1 and TRBJ2-2, with 9 bases lining up with TRBD1. Per germline, CDR1 SGHRS and CDR2 YFSETQ. Trimming took 4 bases from V and 6 from J; bases not matched to a gene: 10. The CDR3 is 16 amino acids. The CDR3 DNA follows: TGCGCCAGCAGCCACCGGACAGGGGACCCCCCCGGGGAGCTGTTTTTT. Its protein is CASSHRTGDPPGELFF.

The chain recombines TRBV15 with TRBJ1-6; 11 bases fit TRBD1. In germline, CDR1 is LNHNV, CDR2 YYDKDF (reference sequence). Trimming took 0 bases from V and 6 from J; bases not matched to a gene: 10. The CDR3 runs to 19 residues. CDR3: CATSRDGQGARPANSPLHF. Here the CDR3 DNA reads TGTGCCACCAGCAGAGATGGACAGGGGGCCCGACCTGCTAATTCACCCCTCCACTTT.

The chain is built from TRBV30 and TRBJ1-1; the D is unclear. The germline V gene encodes CDR1 GTSNPN and CDR2 SVGIG (reference sequence). The CDR3 runs to 11 residues. V was trimmed by 6 bases and J by 8 bases, leaving 13 bases between them. CDR3 coding DNA: TGTGCCTGTACCGGGCCGCGGGAAGCTTTCTTT. Translation: CACTGPREAFF.

The rearrangement uses TRBV5-1 and TRBJ2-5; weak D call: TRBD2 (5 bases). This CDR3 is built from 18 residues. V lost 0 bases to trimming and J lost 1 base, with 19 bases between them. CDR1 and CDR2 from the germline V gene are SGHRS and YFSETQ. CDR3 nucleotide sequence: TGCGCCAGCAGCTTGGGCGGTTTGGGGAGAGGGTTCCAAGAGACCCAGTACTTC. Protein sequence: CASSLGGLGRGFQETQYF.

Regarding this clone: This CDR3 is also generated by other DNA sequences in the sample. The chain links TRBV19 to TRBJ1-1; D is unresolved. The length of the CDR3 is 13 residues. The germline V gene has CDR1 LNHDA and CDR2 SQIVND (reference sequence). Deletions cut 3 bases from V and 1 base from J, with 6 bases between. The CDR3 nucleotides read TGTGCCAGTAGTATCCTCAAGAACACTGAAGCTTTCTTT. This codes for CASSILKNTEAFF.

V is TRBV29-1 and J is TRBJ1-2; D is perhaps TRBD1 (6 bases). The V end lost 6 bases, the J end lost 2 bases, and 31 bases lay between the germline ends. From germline, CDR1 is SQVTM and CDR2 ANQGSEA. The CDR3 covers 19 residues. The CDR3 sequence is CSVSTLLDSVGPFNYGYTF. CDR3 nucleotide sequence: TGCAGCGTGAGTACGCTCTTGGACAGTGTGGGCCCCTTCAACTATGGCTACACCTTC.

The gene calls are TRBV5-6 and TRBJ1-5; 7 nucleotides match TRBD1. In germline, CDR1 is SGHDT, CDR2 YYEEEE. V shed 4 bases and J 5 bases; nucleotides not matched to a gene: 6. This CDR3 has 14 amino acids. DNA for the CDR3: TGTGCCAGCAGCGCCAGGGGGTTCGATCAGCCCCAGCATTTT. Encoded protein: CASSARGFDQPQHF.

The rearrangement links TRBV11-2 to TRBJ2-3, with D unclear. The CDR3 is made up of 12 amino acids. Trimming removed 7 bases at V and 10 bases at J, with 15 bases between. Per germline, CDR1 SGHAT and CDR2 FQNNGV. CDR3 in DNA: TGTGCCAGCAACGTTGGATCCCAGGCGCAGTATTTT. Residues: CASNVGSQAQYF.

This rearrangement joins TRBV10-3 to TRBJ2-7; 8 nucleotides line up with TRBD1. J lost 6 bases, V lost 2 bases, and 15 bases had no gene match. CDR3 size: 17 residues. Germline-derived CDR1 and CDR2 are ENHRY and SYGVKD. In nucleotides, the CDR3 is TGTGCCATCAGTGAGCCTACGAGGGACAGGAGTCCCGGCGAGCAGTACTTC. Translated, it gives CAISEPTRDRSPGEQYF.

The table lists this clone with a count of one. The J gene is TRBJ2-3, the V gene TRBV18, with 10 bases that match TRBD1. Germline assignment: CDR1 KGHSH and CDR2 LQKENI. V trimming: 2 bases; J trimming: 3 bases; junction bases outside the gene matches: 5. There are 16 residues in the CDR3. The CDR3 reads CASSPGGQGLTDTQYF. Written as DNA, the CDR3 is TGTGCCAGCTCACCAGGGGGACAGGGGTTGACAGATACGCAGTATTTT.